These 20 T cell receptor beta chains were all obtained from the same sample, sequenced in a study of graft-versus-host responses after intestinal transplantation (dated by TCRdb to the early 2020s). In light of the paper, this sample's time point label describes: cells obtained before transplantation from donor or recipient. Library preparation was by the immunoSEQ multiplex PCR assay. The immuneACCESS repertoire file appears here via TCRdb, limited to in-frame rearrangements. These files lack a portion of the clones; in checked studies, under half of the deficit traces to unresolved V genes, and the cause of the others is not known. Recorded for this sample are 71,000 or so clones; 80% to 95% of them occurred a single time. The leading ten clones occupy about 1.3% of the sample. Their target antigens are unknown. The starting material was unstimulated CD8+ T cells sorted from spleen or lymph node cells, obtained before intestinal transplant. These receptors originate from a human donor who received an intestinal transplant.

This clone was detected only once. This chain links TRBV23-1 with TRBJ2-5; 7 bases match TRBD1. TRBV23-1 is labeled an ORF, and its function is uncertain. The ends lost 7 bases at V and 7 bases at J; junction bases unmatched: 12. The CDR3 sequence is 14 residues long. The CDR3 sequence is CASNRDSYSGTQYF. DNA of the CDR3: TGCGCCAGCAACCGGGACAGCTACAGCGGGACCCAGTACTTC.

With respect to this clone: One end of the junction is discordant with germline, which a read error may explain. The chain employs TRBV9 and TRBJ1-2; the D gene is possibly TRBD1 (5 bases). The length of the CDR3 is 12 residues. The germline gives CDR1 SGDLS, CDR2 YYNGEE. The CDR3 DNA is TGTGCCAGCAGCGCATCGGACACAGCCGGTTCCTTC. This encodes CASSASDTAGSF.

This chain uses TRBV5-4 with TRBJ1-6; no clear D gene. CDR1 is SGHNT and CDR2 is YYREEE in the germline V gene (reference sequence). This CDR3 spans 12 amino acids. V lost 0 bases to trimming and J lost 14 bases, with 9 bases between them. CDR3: CASSLGEETLHF. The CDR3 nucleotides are TGTGCCAGCAGCTTGGGGGAGGAGACCCTCCACTTT.

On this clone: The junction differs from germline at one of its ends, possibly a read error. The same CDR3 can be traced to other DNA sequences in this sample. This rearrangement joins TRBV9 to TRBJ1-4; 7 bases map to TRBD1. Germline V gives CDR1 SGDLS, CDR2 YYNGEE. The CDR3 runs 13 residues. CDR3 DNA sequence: TGCGCCAGCAGCGATGGGACAGATGAAAAACTGTTTTTT. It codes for CASSDGTDEKLFF.

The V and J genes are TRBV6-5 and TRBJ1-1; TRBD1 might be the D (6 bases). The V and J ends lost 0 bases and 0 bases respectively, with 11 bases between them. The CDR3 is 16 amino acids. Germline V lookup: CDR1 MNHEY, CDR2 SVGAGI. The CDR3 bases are TGTGCCAGCAGTTACTCCGGACAGACCATGAACACTGAAGCTTTCTTT. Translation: CASSYSGQTMNTEAFF.

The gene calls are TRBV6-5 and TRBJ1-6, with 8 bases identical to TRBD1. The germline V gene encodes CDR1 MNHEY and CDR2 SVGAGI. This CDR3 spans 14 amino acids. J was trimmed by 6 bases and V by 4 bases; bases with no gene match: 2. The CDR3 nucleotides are TGTGCCAGCAGTTCCGGACAGGGTAATTCACCCCTCCACTTT. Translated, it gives CASSSGQGNSPLHF.

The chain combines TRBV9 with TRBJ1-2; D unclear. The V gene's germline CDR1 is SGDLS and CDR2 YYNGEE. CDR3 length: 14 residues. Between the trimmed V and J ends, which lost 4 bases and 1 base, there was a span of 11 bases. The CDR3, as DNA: TGTGCCAGCAGCTCAAGTTCCAGTAACTATGGCTACACCTTC. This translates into CASSSSSSNYGYTF.

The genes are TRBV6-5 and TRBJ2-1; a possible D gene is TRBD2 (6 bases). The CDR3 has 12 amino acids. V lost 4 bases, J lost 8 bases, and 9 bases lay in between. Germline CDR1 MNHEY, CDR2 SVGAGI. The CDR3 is CASSLSGDEQFF. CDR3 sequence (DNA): TGTGCCAGCAGTTTATCGGGGGATGAGCAGTTCTTC.

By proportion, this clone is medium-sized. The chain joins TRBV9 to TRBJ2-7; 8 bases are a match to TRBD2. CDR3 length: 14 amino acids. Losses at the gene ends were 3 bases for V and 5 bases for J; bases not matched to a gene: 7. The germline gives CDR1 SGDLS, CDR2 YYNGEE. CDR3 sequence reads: CASSGGGLGHEQYF. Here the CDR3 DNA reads TGTGCCAGCAGCGGAGGGGGACTAGGCCACGAGCAGTACTTC.

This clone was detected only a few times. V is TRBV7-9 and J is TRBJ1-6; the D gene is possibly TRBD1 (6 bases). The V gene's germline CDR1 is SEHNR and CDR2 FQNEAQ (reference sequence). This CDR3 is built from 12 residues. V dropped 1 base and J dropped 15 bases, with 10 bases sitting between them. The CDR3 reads CASSLGGHDLHF. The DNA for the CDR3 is TGTGCCAGCAGCTTAGGGGGGCATGACCTCCACTTT. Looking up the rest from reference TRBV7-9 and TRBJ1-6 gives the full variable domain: DTGVSQNPRHKITKRGQNVTFRCDPISEHNRLYWYRQTLGQGPEFLTYFQNEAQLEKSRLLSDRFSAERPKGSFSTLEIQRTEQGDSAMYLCASSLGGHDLHFGNGTRLTVT.

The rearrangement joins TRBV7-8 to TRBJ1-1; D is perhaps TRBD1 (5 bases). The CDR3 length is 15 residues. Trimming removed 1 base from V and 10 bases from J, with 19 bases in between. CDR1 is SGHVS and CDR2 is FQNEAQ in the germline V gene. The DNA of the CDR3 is TGTGCCAGCAGCTTAGAGGCGGGGCCGGCGAAGTTAGCTTTCTTT. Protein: CASSLEAGPAKLAFF.

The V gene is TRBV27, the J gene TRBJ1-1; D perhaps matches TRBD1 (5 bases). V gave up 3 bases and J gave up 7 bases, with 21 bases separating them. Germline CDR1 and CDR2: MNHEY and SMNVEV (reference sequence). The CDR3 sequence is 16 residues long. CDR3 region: CASSFVGGIGGDEAFF. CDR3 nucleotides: TGTGCCAGCAGTTTCGTCGGGGGTATCGGAGGGGATGAAGCTTTCTTT.

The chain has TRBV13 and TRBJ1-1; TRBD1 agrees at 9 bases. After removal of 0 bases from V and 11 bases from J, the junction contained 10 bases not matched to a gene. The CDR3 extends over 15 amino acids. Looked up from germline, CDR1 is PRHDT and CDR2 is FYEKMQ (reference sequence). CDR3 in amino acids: CASSLGGQGELWAFF. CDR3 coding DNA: TGTGCCAGCAGCTTAGGGGGACAGGGCGAATTATGGGCTTTCTTT.

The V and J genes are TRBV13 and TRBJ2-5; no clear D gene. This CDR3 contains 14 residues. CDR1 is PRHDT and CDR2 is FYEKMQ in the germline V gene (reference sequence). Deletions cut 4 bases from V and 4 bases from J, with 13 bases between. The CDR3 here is CASSSSTTGETQYF. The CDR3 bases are TGTGCCAGCAGCTCGTCTACCACGGGAGAGACCCAGTACTTC. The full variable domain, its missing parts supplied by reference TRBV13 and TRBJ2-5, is AAGVIQSPRHLIKEKRETATLKCYPIPRHDTVYWYQQGPGQDPQFLISFYEKMQSDKGSIPDRFSAQQFSDYHSELNMSSLELGDSALYFCASSSSTTGETQYFGPGTRLLVL.

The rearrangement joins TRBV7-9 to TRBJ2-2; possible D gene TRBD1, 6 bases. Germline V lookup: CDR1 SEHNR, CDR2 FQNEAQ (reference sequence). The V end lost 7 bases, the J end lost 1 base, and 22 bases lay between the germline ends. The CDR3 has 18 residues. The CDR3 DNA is TGTGCCAGCACCTCCCCCCCTCAGTGGACAGAGAACACCGGGGAGCTGTTTTTT. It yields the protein CASTSPPQWTENTGELFF.

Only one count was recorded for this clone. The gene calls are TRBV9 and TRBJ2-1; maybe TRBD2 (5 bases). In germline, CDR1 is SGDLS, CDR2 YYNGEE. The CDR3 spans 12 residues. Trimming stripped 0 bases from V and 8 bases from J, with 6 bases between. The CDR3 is CASSVGGYEQFF. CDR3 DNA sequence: TGTGCCAGCAGCGTAGGCGGGTATGAGCAGTTCTTC.

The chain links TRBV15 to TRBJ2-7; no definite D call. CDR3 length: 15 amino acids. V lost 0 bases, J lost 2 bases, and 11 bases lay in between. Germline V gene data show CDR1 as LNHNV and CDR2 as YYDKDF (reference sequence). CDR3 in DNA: TGTGCCACCAGCAGAGATAGGAGCGCCCCCTACGAGCAGTACTTC. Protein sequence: CATSRDRSAPYEQYF.

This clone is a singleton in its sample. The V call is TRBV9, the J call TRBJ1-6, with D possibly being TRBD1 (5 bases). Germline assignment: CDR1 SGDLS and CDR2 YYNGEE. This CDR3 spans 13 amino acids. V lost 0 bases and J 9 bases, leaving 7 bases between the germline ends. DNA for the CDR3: TGTGCCAGCAGCGTAGGGGGGGGTTCACCCCTCCACTTT. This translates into CASSVGGGSPLHF.

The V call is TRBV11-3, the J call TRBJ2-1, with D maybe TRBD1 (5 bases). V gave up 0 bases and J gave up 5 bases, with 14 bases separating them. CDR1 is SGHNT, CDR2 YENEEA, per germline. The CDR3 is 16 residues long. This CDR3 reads CASSLDPRQMNNEQFF. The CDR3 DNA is TGTGCCAGCAGCTTAGATCCGAGACAGATGAACAATGAGCAGTTCTTC.

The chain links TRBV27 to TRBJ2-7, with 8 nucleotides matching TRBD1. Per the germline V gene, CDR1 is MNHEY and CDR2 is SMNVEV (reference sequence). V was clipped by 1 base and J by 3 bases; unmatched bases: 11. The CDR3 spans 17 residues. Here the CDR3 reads CASSLYTSGGPDYEQYF. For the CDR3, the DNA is TGTGCCAGCAGTTTATATACCTCAGGGGGCCCCGACTACGAGCAGTACTTC.